Presented here are 8 T cell receptor beta chains from one specimen sequenced in a study of blood T cell repertoires in COVID-19. Measured with immunoSEQ multiplex PCR; TCRdb has only the in-frame clones, and not every one. The data show about 220,000 clones, with about 86% seen just once and approximately 1.3% held by the top ten. The sample taken for sequencing was PBMCs or T cells enriched from blood (not recorded which). The receptors stem from a woman in her thirties or forties with acute COVID-19.

This clone was found once. DNA of the CDR3: TGTGCCAGCAGCGTTGAGGACTATTTGGATACGCAGTATTTT. Its protein product is CASSVEDYLDTQYF. This rearrangement joins TRBV9 to TRBJ2-3, with D possibly matching TRBD2 (6 bases). Trimming pared 2 bases from V and 6 bases from J, leaving 13 bases between. Germline V gives CDR1 SGDLS, CDR2 YYNGEE. The CDR3 is 14 residues long.

The V gene is TRBV5-5, the J gene TRBJ1-6; TRBD1 agrees at 12 bases. The CDR3 is 14 residues long. Germline CDR1 is SGHKS and CDR2 is YYEKEE (reference sequence). The V segment lost 5 bases and the J segment 10 bases; nucleotides outside the gene matches: 4. The CDR3 is CASSSGTGGSPLHF. The CDR3 nucleotides read TGTGCCAGCAGTTCCGGGACAGGGGGCTCACCCCTCCACTTT.

The J gene is TRBJ2-5, the V gene TRBV5-1, with TRBD1 identical over 7 bases. The CDR3 extends over 13 amino acids. V lost 4 bases and J lost 4; bases outside the gene matches: 4. Germline values: CDR1 SGHRS, CDR2 YFSETQ. The CDR3 sequence: CASSRGGAETQYF. The CDR3 coding sequence is TGCGCCAGCAGCCGAGGGGGCGCAGAGACCCAGTACTTC.

The genes are TRBV27 and TRBJ2-2, with unresolved D. Between the trimmed V and J ends, which lost 6 bases and 2 bases, there was a span of 7 bases. Germline CDR1 and CDR2: MNHEY and SMNVEV (reference sequence). The CDR3 contains 13 residues. For the CDR3, the DNA is TGTGCCAGCAGGAGGCAAAACACCGGGGAGCTGTTTTTT. Amino acids: CASRRQNTGELFF.

Worth noting for this clone: The sample contains more than one DNA sequence encoding this CDR3. The CDR3 nucleotides are TGTGCCAGCAGCCAAGATCGGGCGGGGCAAGAGACCCAGTACTTC. This translates into CASSQDRAGQETQYF. This sequence joins TRBV4-2 and TRBJ2-5, with a tentative D call TRBD2 (6 bases). The CDR3 covers 15 residues. Germline loops: CDR1 LGHNA, CDR2 YNFKEQ. V lost 0 bases and J 2 bases, leaving 10 bases between the germline ends.

This rearrangement joins TRBV12-3 or TRBV12-4 to TRBJ1-2; D is unresolved. The CDR3 spans 12 residues. The V gene lost 1 base and the J gene lost 8 bases, with 8 bases spanning the gap. CDR3 region: CASSLGQVGYTF. CDR3 sequence (DNA): TGTGCCAGCAGTTTAGGGCAGGTCGGCTACACCTTC.

The J gene is TRBJ1-6, the V gene TRBV3-1 (or the pseudogene TRBV3-2); 7 positions match TRBD1. Per germline, CDR1 LGHDT and CDR2 YNNKEL (reference sequence). After removal of 8 bases from V and 10 bases from J, the junction contained 23 bases not matched to a gene. The CDR3 totals 18 residues. For the CDR3, the DNA is TGTGCCAGCTCGAGACAGGGAGCGACCTTCAGAACTGGGTCACCCCTCCACTTT. Protein sequence: CASSRQGATFRTGSPLHF.

The V and J genes are TRBV7-2 and TRBJ1-2; D unclear. Germline loops: CDR1 SGHTA, CDR2 FQGNSA. The CDR3 totals 16 residues. V shed 2 bases and J shed 7 bases, with 20 bases lying between them. The CDR3 reads CASSLYPREGTGGYTF. CDR3 nucleotides: TGTGCCAGCAGCTTATATCCCCGGGAGGGAACGGGTGGCTACACCTTC.